The TCR beta chain described here comes from a study of CXCR3-negative and CXCR3-positive naive CD8 T cells. Study at large: Across all libraries, TRB reads numbered about 135 million, with about 1.5 +/- 0.3 million in each library. Study observations and caveats: The majority of assays used fresh PBMCs, and CXCR3 expression partially decreased after cryopreservation. Memory CD8+ T cell repertoires were far less diverse than both naive subsets. The study found that naive CXCR3-negative and CXCR3-positive cells shared TRBV-TRBJ usage, while memory cells differed.

Notes on this clonotype: Its antigen is unknown.

CDR3 length equals 13 residues. Germline V CDR1 and CDR2: SQVTM, ANQGSEA. Carrying UMI labels, the TRB cDNA libraries were prepared through 5' RACE. TCRdb re-called the 5' RACE reads, yielding one record per CDR3 amino acid sequence without DNA. This repertoire comprises about 56,000 distinct CDR3 sequences; its ten largest clones make up less than 25%. The chain recombines TRBV29-1 with TRBJ2-7. This TCR was recovered from a human donor in good health. Some clones in this sample may be carry-over from other donors' samples. The sample comprised memory CD8+ T cells from blood. The CDR3 sequence: CSVEDRASYEQYF.